This TCR beta chain was sequenced in a study of spatial heterogeneity in lung cancer. As for the study in general: More beta-chain than alpha-chain sequences were consistently detected.

This sample's time point: sample taken at primary tumor resection. The V gene's germline CDR1 is MDHEN and CDR2 SYDVKM. The CDR3 is 16 residues long. The ends lost 4 bases at V and 4 bases at J; junction bases unmatched: 9. Using its own MiXCR run on the 5' RACE reads, TCRdb lists one record per CDR3 protein. The sample lists about 38,000 distinct CDR3 sequences, 6.5% to 8.5% occurring once. This clonotype was found many times. The TCR comes from a male donor with early-stage non-small cell lung cancer. Source: PBMCs, taken at surgery. V usage is TRBV28 and J usage is TRBJ2-2, with 7 bases matching TRBD1. The CDR3 DNA reads as TGTGCCAGCAGTTCACCGGGACAGCAAATCACCGGGGAGCTGTTTTTT. It codes for CASSSPGQQITGELFF.